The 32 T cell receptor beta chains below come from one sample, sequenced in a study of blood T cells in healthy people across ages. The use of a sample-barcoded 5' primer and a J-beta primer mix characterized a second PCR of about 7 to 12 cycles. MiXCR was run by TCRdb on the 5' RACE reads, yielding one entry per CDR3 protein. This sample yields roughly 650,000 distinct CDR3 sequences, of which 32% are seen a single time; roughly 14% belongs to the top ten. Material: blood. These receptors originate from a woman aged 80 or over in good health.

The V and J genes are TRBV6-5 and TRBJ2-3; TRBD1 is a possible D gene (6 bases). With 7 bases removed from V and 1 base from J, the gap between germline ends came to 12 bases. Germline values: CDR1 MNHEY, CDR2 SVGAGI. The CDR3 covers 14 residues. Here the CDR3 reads CASTATGGTDTQYF. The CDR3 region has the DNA TGTGCCAGCACCGCGACAGGAGGCACAGATACGCAGTATTTT.

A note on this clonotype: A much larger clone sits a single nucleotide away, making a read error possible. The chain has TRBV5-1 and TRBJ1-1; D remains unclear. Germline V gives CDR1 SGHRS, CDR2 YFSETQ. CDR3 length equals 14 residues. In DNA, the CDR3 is TGCGCCGGCAGCTCAGGCCTCTGGGACACTGAAGCTTTCTTT. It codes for CAGSSGLWDTEAFF. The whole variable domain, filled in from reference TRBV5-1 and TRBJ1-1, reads KAGVTQTPRYLIKTRGQQVTLSCSPISGHRSVSWYQQTPGQGLQFLFEYFSETQRNKGNFPGRFSGRQFSNSRSEMNVSTLELGDSALYLCAGSSGLWDTEAFFGQGTRLTVV.

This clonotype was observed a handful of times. This CDR3 reads CASSASLPGTPAVSGELFF. The CDR3 DNA sequence: TGTGCCAGCAGCGCCAGCCTCCCTGGGACGCCCGCGGTGAGCGGGGAGCTGTTTTTT. The chain carries TRBV9 and TRBJ2-2; the D call may be TRBD1 or TRBD2 (5 bases each). This CDR3 has 19 residues. Germline assignment: CDR1 SGDLS and CDR2 YYNGEE. The V end was cut by 3 bases, the J end by 7 bases, with 28 bases between.

The CDR3 region is CASSLEMRMGEKLFF. CDR3 DNA: TGTGCCAGCAGCTTAGAAATGCGAATGGGTGAAAAACTGTTTTTT. The chain couples TRBV7-2 to TRBJ1-4; D call uncertain. V lost 1 base and J 7 bases, leaving 13 bases between the germline ends. The CDR3 contains 15 residues. Germline V gene data show CDR1 as SGHTA and CDR2 as FQGNSA.

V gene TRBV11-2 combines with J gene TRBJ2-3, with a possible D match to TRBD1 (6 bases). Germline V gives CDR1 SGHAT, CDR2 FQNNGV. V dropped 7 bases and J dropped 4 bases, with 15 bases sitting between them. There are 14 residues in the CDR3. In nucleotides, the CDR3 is TGTGCCAGCAACCCCCAGGGGACCGCAGATACGCAGTATTTT. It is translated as CASNPQGTADTQYF.

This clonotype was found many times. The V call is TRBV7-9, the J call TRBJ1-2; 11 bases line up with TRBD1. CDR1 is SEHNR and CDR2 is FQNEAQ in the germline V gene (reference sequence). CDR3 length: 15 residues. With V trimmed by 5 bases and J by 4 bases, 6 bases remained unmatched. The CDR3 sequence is CASSGGTGGFYGYTF. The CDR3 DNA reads TGTGCCAGCAGCGGGGGGACAGGGGGATTCTATGGCTACACCTTC.

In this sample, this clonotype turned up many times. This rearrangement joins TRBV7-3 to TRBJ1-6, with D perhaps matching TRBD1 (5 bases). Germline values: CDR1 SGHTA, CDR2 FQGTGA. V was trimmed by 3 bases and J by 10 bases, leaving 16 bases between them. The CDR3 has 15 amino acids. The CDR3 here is CASSFVGGESSPLHF. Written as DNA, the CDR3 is TGTGCCAGCAGCTTCGTAGGAGGGGAATCCTCACCCCTCCACTTT.

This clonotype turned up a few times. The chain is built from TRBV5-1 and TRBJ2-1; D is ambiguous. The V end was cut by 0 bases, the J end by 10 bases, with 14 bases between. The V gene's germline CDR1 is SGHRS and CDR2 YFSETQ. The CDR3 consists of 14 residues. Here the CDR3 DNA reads TGCGCCAGCAGCTTGGATAGAACCCGAGGCGAGCAGTTCTTC. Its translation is CASSLDRTRGEQFF.

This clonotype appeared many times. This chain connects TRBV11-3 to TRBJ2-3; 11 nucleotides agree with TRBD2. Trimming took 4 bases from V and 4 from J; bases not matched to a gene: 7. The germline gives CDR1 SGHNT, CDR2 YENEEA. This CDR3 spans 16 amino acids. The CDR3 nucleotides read TGTGCCAGCAGCTCGATAGCGGGGGGGATGGCAGATACGCAGTATTTT. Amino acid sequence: CASSSIAGGMADTQYF.

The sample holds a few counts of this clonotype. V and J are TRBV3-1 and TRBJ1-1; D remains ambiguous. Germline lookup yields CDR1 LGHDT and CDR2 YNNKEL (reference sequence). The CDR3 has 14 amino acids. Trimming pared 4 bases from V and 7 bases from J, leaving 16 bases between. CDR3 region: CASSPTSGSNEAFF. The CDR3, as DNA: TGTGCCAGCAGCCCGACGTCGGGATCCAATGAAGCTTTCTTT.

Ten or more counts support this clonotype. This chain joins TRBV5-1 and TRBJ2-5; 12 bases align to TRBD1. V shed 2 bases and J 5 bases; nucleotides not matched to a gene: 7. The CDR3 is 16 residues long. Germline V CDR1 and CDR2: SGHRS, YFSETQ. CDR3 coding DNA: TGCGCCAGCAGCTTCCGGGACAGGGGGCAGGCGGAGACCCAGTACTTC. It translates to CASSFRDRGQAETQYF.

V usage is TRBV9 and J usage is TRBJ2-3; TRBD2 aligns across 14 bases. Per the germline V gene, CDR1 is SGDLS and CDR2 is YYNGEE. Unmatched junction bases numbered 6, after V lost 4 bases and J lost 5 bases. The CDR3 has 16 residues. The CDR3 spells CASSRTSGRRRDTQYF. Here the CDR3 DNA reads TGTGCCAGCAGCAGGACTAGCGGGAGGCGGAGAGATACGCAGTATTTT. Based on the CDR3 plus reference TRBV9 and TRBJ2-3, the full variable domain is DSGVTQTPKHLITATGQRVTLRCSPRSGDLSVYWYQQSLDQGLQFLIQYYNGEERAKGNILERFSAQQFPDLHSELNLSSLELGDSALYFCASSRTSGRRRDTQYFGPGTRLTVL.

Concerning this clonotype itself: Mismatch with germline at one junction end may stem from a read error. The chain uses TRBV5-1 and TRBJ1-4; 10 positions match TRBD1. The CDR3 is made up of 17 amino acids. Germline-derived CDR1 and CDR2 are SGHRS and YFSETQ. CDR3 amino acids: CASSATGDRGLNEKRFF. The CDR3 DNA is TGCGCCAGCAGTGCAACAGGGGACAGGGGACTTAATGAAAAACGGTTTTTT. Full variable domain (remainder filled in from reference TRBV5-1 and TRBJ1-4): KAGVTQTPRYLIKTRGQQVTLSCSPISGHRSVSWYQQTPGQGLQFLFEYFSETQRNKGNFPGRFSGRQFSNSRSEMNVSTLELGDSALYLCASSATGDRGLNEKRFFGSGTQLSVL.

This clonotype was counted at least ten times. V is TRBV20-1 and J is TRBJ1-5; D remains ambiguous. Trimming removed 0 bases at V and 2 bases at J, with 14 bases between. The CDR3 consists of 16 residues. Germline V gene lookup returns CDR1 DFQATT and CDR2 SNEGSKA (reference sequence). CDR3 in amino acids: CSARDTRGIGNQPQHF. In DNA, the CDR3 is TGCAGTGCTAGAGATACTCGAGGGATTGGCAATCAGCCCCAGCATTTT.

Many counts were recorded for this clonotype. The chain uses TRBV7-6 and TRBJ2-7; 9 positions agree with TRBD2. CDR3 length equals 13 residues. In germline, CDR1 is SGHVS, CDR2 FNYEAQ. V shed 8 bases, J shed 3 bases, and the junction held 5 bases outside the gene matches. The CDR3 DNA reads TGTGCCAGCGCACGAGCGGGGGGCTACGAGCAGTACTTC. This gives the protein CASARAGGYEQYF.

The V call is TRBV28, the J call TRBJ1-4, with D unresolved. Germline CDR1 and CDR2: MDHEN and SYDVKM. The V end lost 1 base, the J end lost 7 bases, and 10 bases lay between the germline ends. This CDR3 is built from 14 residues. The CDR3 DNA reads TGTGCCAGCAGTTTATCGGCTACTCTTGAAAAACTGTTTTTT. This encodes CASSLSATLEKLFF.

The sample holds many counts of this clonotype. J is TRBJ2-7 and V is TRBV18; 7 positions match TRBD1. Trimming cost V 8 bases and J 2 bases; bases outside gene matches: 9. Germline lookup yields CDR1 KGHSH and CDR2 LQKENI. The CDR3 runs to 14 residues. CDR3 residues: CASSPTGTAYEQYF. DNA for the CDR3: TGTGCCAGCAGTCCGACAGGGACGGCCTACGAGCAGTACTTC.

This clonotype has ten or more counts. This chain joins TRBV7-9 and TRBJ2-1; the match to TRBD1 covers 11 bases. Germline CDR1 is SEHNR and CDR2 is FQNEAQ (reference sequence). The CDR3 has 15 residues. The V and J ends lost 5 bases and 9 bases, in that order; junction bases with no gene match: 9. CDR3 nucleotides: TGTGCCAGCAGCCCCCCCCGGGACAGGGGGATTGAGCAGTTCTTC. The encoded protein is CASSPPRDRGIEQFF.

The CDR3: CASSSGVGSDVSYEQYF. The CDR3 nucleotides read TGCGCCAGCAGCTCGGGGGTCGGATCCGATGTCTCCTACGAGCAGTACTTC. The chain carries TRBV5-1 and TRBJ2-7; weak D call: TRBD2 (6 bases). The CDR3 length is 17 residues. The V gene lost 3 bases and the J gene lost 0 bases, with 19 bases spanning the gap. Germline V gives CDR1 SGHRS, CDR2 YFSETQ.

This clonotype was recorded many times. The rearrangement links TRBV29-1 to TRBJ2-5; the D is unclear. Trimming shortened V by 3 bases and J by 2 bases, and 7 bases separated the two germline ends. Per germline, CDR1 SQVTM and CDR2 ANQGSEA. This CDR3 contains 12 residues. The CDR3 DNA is TGCAGCGTTGATTGGGGTCAAGAGACCCAGTACTTC. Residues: CSVDWGQETQYF. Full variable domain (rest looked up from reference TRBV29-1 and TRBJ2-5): SAVISQKPSRDICQRGTSLTIQCQVDSQVTMMFWYRQQPGQSLTLIATANQGSEATYESGFVIDKFPISRPNLTFSTLTVSNMSPEDSSIYLCSVDWGQETQYFGPGTRLLVL.

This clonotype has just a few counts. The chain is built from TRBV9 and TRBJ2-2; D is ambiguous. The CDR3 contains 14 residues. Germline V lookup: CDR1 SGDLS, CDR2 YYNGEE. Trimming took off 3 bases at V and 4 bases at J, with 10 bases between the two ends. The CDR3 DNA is TGTGCCAGCAGCGAGGGATGGGTCACCGGGGAGCTGTTTTTT. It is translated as CASSEGWVTGELFF.

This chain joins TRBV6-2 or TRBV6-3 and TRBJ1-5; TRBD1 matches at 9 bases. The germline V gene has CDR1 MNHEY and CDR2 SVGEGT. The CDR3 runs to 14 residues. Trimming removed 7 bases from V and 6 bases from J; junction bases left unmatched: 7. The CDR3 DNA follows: TGTGCCAGCACCCGGACAGGGGTCCGTCAGCCCCAGCATTTT. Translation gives CASTRTGVRQPQHF.

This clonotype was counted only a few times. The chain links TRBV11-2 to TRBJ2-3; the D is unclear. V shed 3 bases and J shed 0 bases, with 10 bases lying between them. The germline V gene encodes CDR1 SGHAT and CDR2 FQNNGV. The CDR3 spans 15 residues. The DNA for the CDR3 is TGTGCCAGCAGCTTCTGCGGACGTAGCACAGATACGCAGTATTTT. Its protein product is CASSFCGRSTDTQYF.

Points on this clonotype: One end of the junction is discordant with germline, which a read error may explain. The CDR3 DNA reads as TGCGCCAGCAGCTTGGGGGCTGGGGCCAACATCCTGACTTTC. Its protein product is CASSLGAGANILTF. This chain links TRBV5-1 with TRBJ2-6; TRBD1 is a possible D gene (5 bases). The CDR3 totals 14 residues. Germline V gene data show CDR1 as SGHRS and CDR2 as YFSETQ.

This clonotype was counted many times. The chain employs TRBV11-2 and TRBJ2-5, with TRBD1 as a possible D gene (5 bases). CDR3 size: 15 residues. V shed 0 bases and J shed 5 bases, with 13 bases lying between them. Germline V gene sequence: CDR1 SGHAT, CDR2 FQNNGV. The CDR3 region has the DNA TGTGCCAGCAGCTTAGAACCAGGGAATTTTGAGACCCAGTACTTC. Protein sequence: CASSLEPGNFETQYF.

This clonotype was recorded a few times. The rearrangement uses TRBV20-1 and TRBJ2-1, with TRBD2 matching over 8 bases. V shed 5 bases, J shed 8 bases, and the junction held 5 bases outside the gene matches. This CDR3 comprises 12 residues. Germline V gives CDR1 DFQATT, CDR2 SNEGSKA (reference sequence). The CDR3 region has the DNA TGCAGTGCTCTCCCCGGGGGGGATGAGCAGTTCTTC. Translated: CSALPGGDEQFF.

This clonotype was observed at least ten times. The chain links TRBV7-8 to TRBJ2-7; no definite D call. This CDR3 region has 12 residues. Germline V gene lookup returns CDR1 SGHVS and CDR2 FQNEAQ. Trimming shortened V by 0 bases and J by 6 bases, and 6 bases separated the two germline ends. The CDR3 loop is CASSLAPAEQYF. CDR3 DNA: TGTGCCAGCAGCTTAGCCCCAGCCGAGCAGTACTTC.

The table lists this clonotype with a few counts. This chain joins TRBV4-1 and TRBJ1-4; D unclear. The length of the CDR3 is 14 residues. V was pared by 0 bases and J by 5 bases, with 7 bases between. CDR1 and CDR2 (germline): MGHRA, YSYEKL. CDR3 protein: CASSQDERNEKLFF. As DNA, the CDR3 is TGCGCCAGCAGCCAAGATGAAAGGAATGAAAAACTGTTTTTT.

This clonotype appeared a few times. CDR3 DNA: TGTGCCAGCAGCTTATTCACCTACAATGAGCAGTTCTTC. Translated, it gives CASSLFTYNEQFF. V is TRBV5-4 and J is TRBJ2-1; no clear D. Germline CDR1 and CDR2: SGHNT and YYREEE (reference sequence). The CDR3 has 13 amino acids. With 2 bases removed from V and 2 bases from J, the gap between germline ends came to 5 bases. Combining the CDR3 with reference TRBV5-4 and TRBJ2-1 gives the whole variable domain ETGVTQSPTHLIKTRGQQVTLRCSSQSGHNTVSWYQQALGQGPQFIFQYYREEENGRGNFPPRFSGLQFPNYSSELNVNALELDDSALYLCASSLFTYNEQFFGPGTRLTVL.

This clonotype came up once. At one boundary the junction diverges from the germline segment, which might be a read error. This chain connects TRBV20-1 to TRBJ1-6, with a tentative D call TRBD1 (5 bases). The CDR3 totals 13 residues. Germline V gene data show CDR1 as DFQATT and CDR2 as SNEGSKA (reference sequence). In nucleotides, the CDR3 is TGCGGTGCTATAGGGGCCAATAATTCACCCCTCCACTTT. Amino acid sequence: CGAIGANNSPLHF.

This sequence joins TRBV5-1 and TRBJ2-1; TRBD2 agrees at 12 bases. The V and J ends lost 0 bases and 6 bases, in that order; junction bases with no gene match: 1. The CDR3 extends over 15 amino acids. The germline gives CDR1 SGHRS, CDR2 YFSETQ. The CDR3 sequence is CASSLATSGSNEQFF. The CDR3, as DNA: TGCGCCAGCAGCTTGGCGACTAGCGGGAGCAATGAGCAGTTCTTC.

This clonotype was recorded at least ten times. CDR3: CASSLTRRTDTQYF. CDR3 nucleotide sequence: TGTGCCAGCAGTCTGACTCGTCGCACAGATACGCAGTATTTT. The V and J genes are TRBV12-3 or TRBV12-4 and TRBJ2-3; D remains ambiguous. There are 14 residues in the CDR3. With 5 bases removed from V and 1 base from J, the gap between germline ends came to 10 bases.